The text below deals with one TCR beta chain. Original methodology: For nucleated cells, counts were estimated from reference gene primer amplification. The protocol was immunoSEQ multiplex PCR, while the TCRdb copy is restricted to in-frame clones and leaves out a portion. Clonal size and the V and J genes are those of that table, whereas D and trimming came from the DNA. The profile shows hundreds of thousands of clones, around 90% of them singletons. This specimen comes from a study of blood T cell repertoires in COVID-19. Study information: Specimens from acute and convalescent COVID-19 originated in the United States, Italy and Spain. Nucleic acid was either cDNA or gDNA, and it came from T cells, B-cell-depleted T cells, or PBMCs.

CDR3 size: 16 residues. Germline V CDR1 and CDR2: SGDLS, YYNGEE. Deletions cut 0 bases from V and 1 base from J, with 11 bases between. The chain couples TRBV9 to TRBJ2-1; D perhaps matches TRBD1 (6 bases). The TCR sequence derives from a human donor in a cohort sampled during active COVID-19. Sequencing used peripheral blood. CDR3 sequence: CASSVDPRGSYNEQFF. As DNA, the CDR3 is TGTGCCAGCAGCGTAGATCCCAGGGGATCCTACAATGAGCAGTTCTTC.